These T cell receptor beta chains were read from a single sample in a study of shared clonotypes between healthy human individuals. Sequencing used immunoSEQ multiplex PCR; TCRdb keeps in-frame clones, though not all of them. The profile covers roughly 530,000 clones, with 96% appearing a single time and approximately 0.06% taken by the ten largest. The specimen sequenced was naive CD4+ T cells sorted from blood. These receptors were taken from a woman under 40 in good health. The CDR3 runs from the conserved cysteine through the conserved F or W. A D gene is named only where the DNA matches it firmly. The size entry is marked missing in some rows and otherwise reads once, few, many or a size class.

d_gene,abundance,j_gene,v_gene,CDR3aa,CDR3nt
NA,few,TRBJ2-7,TRBV11-2,CASSITTYEQYF,TGTGCCAGCAGCATTACTACTTACGAGCAGTACTTC
TRBD1,NA,TRBJ2-3,TRBV19,CASSILNRGKDTQYF,TGTGCCAGTAGTATATTGAACAGGGGGAAAGATACGCAGTATTTT
NA,NA,TRBJ1-5,TRBV6-6,CASSLTSGANQPQHF,TGTGCCAGCAGCCTTACAAGTGGTGCCAATCAGCCCCAGCATTTT
TRBD1,NA,TRBJ2-7,TRBV18,CASSSPGQRYEQYF,TGTGCCAGCAGTTCCCCGGGACAGCGCTACGAGCAGTACTTC
NA,NA,TRBJ1-1,TRBV30,CAWIQGPDTEAFF,TGTGCCTGGATCCAGGGGCCGGACACTGAAGCTTTCTTT
TRBD1,NA,TRBJ1-2,TRBV5-4,CASSSGTGGFGYTF,TGTGCCAGCAGCAGCGGGACAGGGGGCTTTGGCTACACCTTC
NA,NA,TRBJ2-2,TRBV9,CASSVGTMIATGELFF,TGTGCCAGCAGCGTAGGGACTATGATTGCCACCGGGGAGCTGTTTTTT
NA,once,TRBJ2-2,TRBV19,CASSILQGGPTGELFF,TGTGCCAGTAGTATATTGCAGGGAGGCCCCACCGGGGAGCTGTTTTTT
NA,once,TRBJ1-1,TRBV9,CASGGRNTEAFF,TGTGCCAGTGGAGGGAGAAACACTGAAGCTTTCTTT
NA,NA,TRBJ1-1,TRBV28,CASSINTEAFF,TGTGCCAGCAGCATAAACACTGAAGCTTTCTTT
NA,NA,TRBJ2-7,TRBV11-2,CASSLSTTYEQYF,TGTGCCAGCAGCTTAAGTACCACCTACGAGCAGTACTTC
NA,NA,TRBJ2-7,TRBV6-1,CASLFGGRYEQYF,TGTGCCAGCCTGTTTGGGGGCAGATACGAGCAGTACTTC
TRBD2,NA,TRBJ2-5,TRBV5-1,CASSWTDVSGRFWKTQYF,TGCGCCAGCAGCTGGACGGATGTTAGCGGGAGATTTTGGAAGACCCAGTACTTC
TRBD1,NA,TRBJ2-4,TRBV7-9,CASSSGQGGSLAKNIQYF,TGTGCCAGCAGCAGCGGACAGGGGGGATCTCTAGCCAAAAACATTCAGTACTTC
TRBD2,NA,TRBJ2-1,TRBV27,CASSSLGLAGVVDEQFF,TGTGCCAGCAGTTCGCTAGGACTAGCGGGAGTTGTTGATGAGCAGTTCTTC
NA,NA,TRBJ2-7,TRBV6-5,CASSLSDEQYF,TGTGCCAGCAGTCTATCGGACGAGCAGTACTTC
TRBD2,NA,TRBJ2-2,TRBV18,CASSPLAGADTGELFF,TGTGCCAGCTCACCGTTAGCGGGAGCGGACACCGGGGAGCTGTTTTTT
NA,NA,TRBJ2-7,TRBV25-1,CASSAPGRASYEQYF,TGTGCCAGCAGTGCTCCGGGACGGGCCTCCTACGAGCAGTACTTC
NA,once,TRBJ2-5,TRBV21-1,CASNRETQYF,TGTGCCAGCAACAGAGAGACCCAGTACTTC
NA,NA,TRBJ1-2,TRBV9,CASSVVPNYGYTF,TGTGCCAGCAGCGTAGTCCCCAACTATGGCTACACCTTC
NA,NA,TRBJ2-5,TRBV4-1,CASSQVRGVETQYF,TGCGCCAGCAGCCAAGTGCGCGGGGTAGAGACCCAGTACTTC
NA,once,TRBJ2-7,TRBV7-5,CVRSLVVQGSGYEQYF,TGTGTCAGAAGCTTAGTGGTGCAGGGCTCGGGGTACGAGCAGTACTTC
TRBD1,NA,TRBJ1-1,TRBV28,CASRRDRGRGTEAFF,TGTGCCAGCAGGCGGGACAGGGGTAGAGGCACTGAAGCTTTCTTT
NA,NA,TRBJ2-7,TRBV28,CASSSLFPGLEQYF,TGTGCCAGCAGTTCACTTTTCCCGGGGCTCGAGCAGTACTTC
NA,NA,TRBJ2-5,TRBV5-4,CASSPMTGTLLETQYF,TGTGCCAGCAGCCCTATGACAGGTACCCTGTTAGAGACCCAGTACTTC
TRBD1,NA,TRBJ2-7,TRBV19,CASSSGQDPTSQYF,TGTGCCAGTAGTTCGGGACAGGACCCTACGTCGCAGTACTTC
NA,NA,TRBJ2-5,TRBV18,CASSLWTTKETQYF,TGTGCCAGCTCACTTTGGACTACTAAAGAGACCCAGTACTTC
TRBD1,NA,TRBJ1-1,TRBV30,CAWIRQGWTEAFF,TGTGCCTGGATTAGACAGGGCTGGACTGAAGCTTTCTTT
TRBD2,once,TRBJ2-3,TRBV11-1,CASSFQGLAGGYTQYF,TGTGCCAGCAGCTTCCAAGGACTAGCGGGAGGTTATACGCAGTATTTT
NA,NA,TRBJ2-5,TRBV27,CASSLSGGGSIETQYF,TGTGCCAGCAGTTTATCTGGCGGGGGCAGTATAGAGACCCAGTACTTC
NA,NA,TRBJ2-7,TRBV5-1,CASSSWLLSYEQYF,TGCGCCAGCAGCTCGTGGCTCCTCTCCTACGAGCAGTACTTC
NA,NA,TRBJ2-1,TRBV28,CASNRVGNEQFF,TGTGCCAGCAACAGGGTAGGGAATGAGCAGTTCTTC
TRBD1,NA,TRBJ2-2,TRBV25-1,CASSEYRDRGAGELFF,TGTGCCAGCAGTGAATACAGGGACAGGGGAGCCGGGGAGCTGTTTTTT
NA,once,TRBJ2-7,TRBV6-6,CASSYVSNPGPYEQYF,TGTGCCAGCAGTTACGTCTCGAATCCGGGCCCCTACGAGCAGTACTTC
TRBD2,NA,TRBJ2-7,TRBV19,CASSSGLAYEQYF,TGTGCCAGTAGTTCCGGACTAGCCTACGAGCAGTACTTC
NA,NA,TRBJ1-1,TRBV27,CASRGAMNTEAFF,TGTGCCAGCAGGGGAGCCATGAACACTGAAGCTTTCTTT
NA,NA,TRBJ1-2,TRBV5-1,CASSDYSRTDNYGYTF,TGCGCCAGCAGCGATTACTCCCGGACAGATAACTATGGCTACACCTTC
NA,NA,TRBJ2-6,TRBV18,CASSPYRRPSGANVLTF,TGTGCCAGCTCACCATACAGGCGGCCCTCTGGGGCCAACGTCCTGACTTTC
NA,NA,TRBJ1-1,TRBV7-9,CASSPGIEAFF,TGTGCCAGCAGCCCAGGAATTGAAGCTTTCTTT
NA,once,TRBJ2-2,TRBV28,CASRGVPGRWTGELFF,TGTGCCAGCAGGGGAGTACCGGGACGGTGGACCGGGGAGCTGTTTTTT
TRBD2,NA,TRBJ2-1,TRBV4-2,CASSRRLAGGPPRLTYNEQFF,TGTGCCAGCAGCCGGCGACTAGCGGGAGGACCCCCCCGGCTTACATACAATGAGCAGTTCTTC
TRBD1,NA,TRBJ2-7,TRBV5-4,CASSAGGTGGFYEQYF,TGTGCCAGCAGCGCAGGCGGGACAGGGGGATTCTACGAGCAGTACTTC
TRBD1,once,TRBJ2-7,TRBV2,CASRRPGQGYEQYF,TGTGCCAGCAGGCGACCTGGACAGGGCTACGAGCAGTACTTC
TRBD1,NA,TRBJ2-7,TRBV13,CASSLGTAQPYEQYF,TGTGCCAGCAGCCTCGGGACAGCCCAGCCCTACGAGCAGTACTTC
NA,NA,TRBJ2-2,TRBV28,CASSLVAGELFF,TGTGCCAGCAGTTTAGTGGCCGGGGAGCTGTTTTTT